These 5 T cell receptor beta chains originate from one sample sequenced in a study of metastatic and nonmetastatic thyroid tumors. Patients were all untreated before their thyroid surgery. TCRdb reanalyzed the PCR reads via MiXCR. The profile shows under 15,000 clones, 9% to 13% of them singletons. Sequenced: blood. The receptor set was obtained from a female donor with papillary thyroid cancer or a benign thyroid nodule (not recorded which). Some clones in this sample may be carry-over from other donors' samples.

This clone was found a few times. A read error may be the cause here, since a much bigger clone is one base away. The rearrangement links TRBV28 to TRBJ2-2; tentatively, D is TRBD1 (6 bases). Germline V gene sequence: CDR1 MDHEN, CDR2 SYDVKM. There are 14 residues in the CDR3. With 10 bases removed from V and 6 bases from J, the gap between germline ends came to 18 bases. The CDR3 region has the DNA TGTGCCAACAGAGAACGACAGGTAGCCGGGGAGCTGTTTTTT. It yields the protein CANRERQVAGELFF.

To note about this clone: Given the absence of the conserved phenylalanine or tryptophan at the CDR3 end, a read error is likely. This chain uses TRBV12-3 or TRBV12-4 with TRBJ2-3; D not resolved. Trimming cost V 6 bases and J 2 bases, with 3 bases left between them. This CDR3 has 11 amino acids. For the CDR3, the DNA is TGTGCCAGCAGGGACACAGATACGCAGTATGGT. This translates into CASRDTDTQYG.

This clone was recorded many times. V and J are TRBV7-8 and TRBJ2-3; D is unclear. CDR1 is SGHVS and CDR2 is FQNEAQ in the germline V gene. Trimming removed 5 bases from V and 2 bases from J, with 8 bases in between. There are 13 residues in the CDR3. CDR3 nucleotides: TGTGCCAGCAGCCGGGCCCACACAGATACGCAGTATTTT. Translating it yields CASSRAHTDTQYF.

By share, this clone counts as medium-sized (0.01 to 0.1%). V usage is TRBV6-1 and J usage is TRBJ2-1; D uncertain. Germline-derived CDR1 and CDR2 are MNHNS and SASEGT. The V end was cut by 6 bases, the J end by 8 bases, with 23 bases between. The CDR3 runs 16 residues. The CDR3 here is CASRSGHGHLTDEQFF. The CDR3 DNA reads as TGTGCCAGCAGATCGGGTCACGGGCACCTTACAGATGAGCAGTTCTTC.

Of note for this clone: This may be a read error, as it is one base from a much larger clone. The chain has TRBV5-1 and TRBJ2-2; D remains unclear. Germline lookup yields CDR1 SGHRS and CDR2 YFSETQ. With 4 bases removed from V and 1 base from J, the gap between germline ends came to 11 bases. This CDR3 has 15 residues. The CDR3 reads CASSRAGLNTGELFF. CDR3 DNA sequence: TGCGCCAGCAGCCGGGCCGGATTGAACACCGGGGAGCTGTTTTTT.